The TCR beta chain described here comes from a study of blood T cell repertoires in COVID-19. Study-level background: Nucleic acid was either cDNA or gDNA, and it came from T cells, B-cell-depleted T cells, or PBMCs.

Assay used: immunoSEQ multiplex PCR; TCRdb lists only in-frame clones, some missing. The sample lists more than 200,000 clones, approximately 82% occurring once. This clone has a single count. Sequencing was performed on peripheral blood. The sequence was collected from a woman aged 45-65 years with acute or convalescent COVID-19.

CDR3 sequence (DNA): TGTGCCAGCAGTGGGACAGGGAATGAGCAGTTCTTC. As protein: CASSGTGNEQFF. This chain joins TRBV11-3 and TRBJ2-1, with 9 positions matching TRBD1. Trimming took 6 bases from V and 7 from J; bases not matched to a gene: 1. The CDR3 has 12 residues. Germline CDR1 SGHNT, CDR2 YENEEA. Using reference TRBV11-3 and TRBJ2-1 for the parts outside the CDR3, the full variable domain is EAGVVQSPRYKIIEKKQPVAFWCNPISGHNTLYWYLQNLGQGPELLIRYENEEAVDDSQLPKDRFSAERLKGVDSTLKIQPAELGDSAVYLCASSGTGNEQFFGPGTRLTVL.